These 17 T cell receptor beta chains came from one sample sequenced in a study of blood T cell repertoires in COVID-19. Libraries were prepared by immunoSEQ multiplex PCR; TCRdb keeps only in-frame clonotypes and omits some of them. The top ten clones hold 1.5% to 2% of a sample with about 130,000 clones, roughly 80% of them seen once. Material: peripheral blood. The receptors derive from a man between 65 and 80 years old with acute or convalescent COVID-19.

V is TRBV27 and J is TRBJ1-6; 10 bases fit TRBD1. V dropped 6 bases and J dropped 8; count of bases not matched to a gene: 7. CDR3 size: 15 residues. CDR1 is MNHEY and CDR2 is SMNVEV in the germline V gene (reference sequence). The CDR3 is CASRLSGTGDSPLHF. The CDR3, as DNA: TGTGCCAGCAGACTTTCCGGGACAGGGGATTCACCCCTCCACTTT.

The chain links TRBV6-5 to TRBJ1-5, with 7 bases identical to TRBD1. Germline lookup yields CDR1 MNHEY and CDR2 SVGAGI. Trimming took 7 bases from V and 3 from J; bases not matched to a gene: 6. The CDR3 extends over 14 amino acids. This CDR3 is CASIPDRPNQPQHF. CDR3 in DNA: TGTGCCAGCATCCCGGACAGGCCCAATCAGCCCCAGCATTTT.

In nucleotides, the CDR3 is TGCAGCGTTGAAGGTTATCCCCGCACAGATACGCAGTATTTT. Protein sequence: CSVEGYPRTDTQYF. The V and J genes are TRBV29-1 and TRBJ2-3; D remains unclear. Germline-derived CDR1 and CDR2 are SQVTM and ANQGSEA. CDR3 length: 14 residues. V lost 1 base and J 1 base, leaving 9 bases between the germline ends.

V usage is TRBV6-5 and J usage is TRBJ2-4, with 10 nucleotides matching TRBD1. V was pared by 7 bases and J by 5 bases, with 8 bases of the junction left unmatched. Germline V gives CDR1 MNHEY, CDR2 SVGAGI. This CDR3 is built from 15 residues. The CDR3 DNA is TGTGCCAGCACTCGGACCGGGACAGGGGAAAACATTCAGTACTTC. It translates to CASTRTGTGENIQYF.

The CDR3 coding sequence is TGCAGTGCTAGTCACCTGGGACTAGCGGGCGATACCAGCTCCTACGAGCAGTACTTC. As protein: CSASHLGLAGDTSSYEQYF. The rearrangement joins TRBV20-1 to TRBJ2-7; 12 bases fit TRBD2. Germline V gene lookup returns CDR1 DFQATT and CDR2 SNEGSKA (reference sequence). CDR3 length: 19 amino acids. The V segment lost 3 bases and the J segment 0 bases; nucleotides outside the gene matches: 15.

CDR3 loop: CASPSGQGDEKLFF. The CDR3 DNA reads TGTGCCAGCCCATCCGGACAGGGGGACGAAAAACTGTTTTTT. The chain has TRBV21-1 and TRBJ1-4; the D call TRBD1 from the table was never checked on the DNA. TRBV21-1 is labeled a pseudogene. The length of the CDR3 is 14 residues.

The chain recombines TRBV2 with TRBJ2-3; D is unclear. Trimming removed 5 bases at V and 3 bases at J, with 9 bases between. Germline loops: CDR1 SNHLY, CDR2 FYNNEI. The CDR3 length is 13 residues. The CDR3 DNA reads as TGTGCCAGCAGTCAAGTGGCTACAGATACGCAGTATTTT. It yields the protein CASSQVATDTQYF.

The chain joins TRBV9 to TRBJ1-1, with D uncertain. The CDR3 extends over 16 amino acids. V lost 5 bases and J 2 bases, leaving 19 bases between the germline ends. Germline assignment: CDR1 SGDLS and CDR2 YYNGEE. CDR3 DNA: TGTGCCAGCAGATTATCGCCCCGGGAGGATAACACTGAAGCTTTCTTT. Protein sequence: CASRLSPREDNTEAFF.

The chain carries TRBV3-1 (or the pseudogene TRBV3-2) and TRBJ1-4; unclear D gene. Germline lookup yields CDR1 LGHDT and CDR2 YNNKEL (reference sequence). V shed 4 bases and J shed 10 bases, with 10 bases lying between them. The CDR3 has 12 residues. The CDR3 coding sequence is TGTGCCAGCAGCCCCCTGGAGGGAAAACTGTTTTTT. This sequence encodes CASSPLEGKLFF.

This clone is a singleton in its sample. The CDR3 nucleotides are TGTGCCAGCAGCCAAGGAAGCGGGGCAGATACGCAGTATTTT. Translated: CASSQGSGADTQYF. The chain links TRBV4-2 to TRBJ2-3; 7 nucleotides agree with TRBD2. V shed 1 base and J 4 bases; nucleotides not matched to a gene: 2. The CDR3 spans 14 residues. CDR1 is LGHNA and CDR2 is YNFKEQ in the germline V gene.

The CDR3 loop is CASSIPRNEQFF. CDR3 in DNA: TGTGCCAGCAGTATCCCACGGAATGAGCAGTTCTTC. The J gene is TRBJ2-1, the V gene TRBV5-6, with no clear D. In germline, CDR1 is SGHDT, CDR2 YYEEEE. V gave up 5 bases and J gave up 7 bases, with 10 bases separating them. The CDR3 spans 12 residues.

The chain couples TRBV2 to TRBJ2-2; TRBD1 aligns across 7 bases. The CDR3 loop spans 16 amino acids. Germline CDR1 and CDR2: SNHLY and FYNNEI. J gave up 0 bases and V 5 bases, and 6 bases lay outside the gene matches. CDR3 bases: TGTGCCAGCAGTCGGGACAGATTCGCGAACACCGGGGAGCTGTTTTTT. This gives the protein CASSRDRFANTGELFF.

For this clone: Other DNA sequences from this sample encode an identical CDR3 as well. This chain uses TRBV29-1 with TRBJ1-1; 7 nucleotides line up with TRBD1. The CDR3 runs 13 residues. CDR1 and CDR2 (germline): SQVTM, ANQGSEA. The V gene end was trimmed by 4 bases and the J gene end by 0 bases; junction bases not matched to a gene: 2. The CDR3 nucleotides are TGCAGCGTTGCGGGACAGATGAACACTGAAGCTTTCTTT. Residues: CSVAGQMNTEAFF. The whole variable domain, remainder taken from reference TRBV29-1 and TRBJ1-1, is SAVISQKPSRDICQRGTSLTIQCQVDSQVTMMFWYRQQPGQSLTLIATANQGSEATYESGFVIDKFPISRPNLTFSTLTVSNMSPEDSSIYLCSVAGQMNTEAFFGQGTRLTVV.

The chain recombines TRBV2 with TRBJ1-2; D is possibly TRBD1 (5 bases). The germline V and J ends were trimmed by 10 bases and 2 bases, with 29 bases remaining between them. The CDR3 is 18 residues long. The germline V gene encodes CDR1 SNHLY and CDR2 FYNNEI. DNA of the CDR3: TGTGCCACCTCCTTGGGTTTGGCAGGGCGTGTAGGAAACTATGGCTACACCTTC. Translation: CATSLGLAGRVGNYGYTF.

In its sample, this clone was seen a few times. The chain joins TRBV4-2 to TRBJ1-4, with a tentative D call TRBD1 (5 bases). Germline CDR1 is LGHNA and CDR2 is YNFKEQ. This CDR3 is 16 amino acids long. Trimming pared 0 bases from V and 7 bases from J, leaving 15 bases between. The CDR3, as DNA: TGTGCCAGCAGCCAAGATGTCGGGCAGGGATTTGAAAAACTGTTTTTT. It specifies CASSQDVGQGFEKLFF.

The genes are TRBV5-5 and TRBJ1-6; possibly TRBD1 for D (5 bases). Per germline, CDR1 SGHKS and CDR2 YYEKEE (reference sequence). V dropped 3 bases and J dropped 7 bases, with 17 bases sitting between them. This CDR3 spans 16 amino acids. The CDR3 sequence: CASSWAWGSPNSPLHF. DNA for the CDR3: TGTGCCAGCAGCTGGGCCTGGGGCAGTCCCAATTCACCCCTCCACTTT. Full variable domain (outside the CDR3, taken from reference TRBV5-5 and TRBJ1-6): DAGVTQSPTHLIKTRGQQVTLRCSPISGHKSVSWYQQVLGQGPQFIFQYYEKEERGRGNFPDRFSARQFPNYSSELNVNALLLGDSALYLCASSWAWGSPNSPLHFGNGTRLTVT.

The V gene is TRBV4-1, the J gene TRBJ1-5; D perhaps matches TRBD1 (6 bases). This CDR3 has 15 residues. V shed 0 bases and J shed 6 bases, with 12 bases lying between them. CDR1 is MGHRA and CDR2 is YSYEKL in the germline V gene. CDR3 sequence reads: CASSQELGGAQPQHF. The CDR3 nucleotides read TGCGCCAGCAGCCAAGAGCTGGGGGGGGCTCAGCCCCAGCATTTT.